This TCR beta chain was recorded in a study of cytomegalovirus exposure and HLA in healthy donors. Background on the study: In a later analysis, the approximately 110 validation repertoires were reported to have used the same platform as the 666 first-cohort repertoires. Whole-study findings and limits: Cytomegalovirus status, reportedly, was diagnosed with high specificity and sensitivity by the classifier. The listing of 160 or so TCR beta chains classed them as cytomegalovirus-associated. That first-cohort TCR clusters tended to co-occur in the roughly 130 validation repertoires was found in a later analysis.

The table came from immunoSEQ multiplex PCR; TCRdb's copy has only in-frame clones and leaves some out. There are 45,000 to 55,000 clones in the sample; 88% occur only once, and under 8.5% lies in the top ten. The CDR3 is made up of 12 amino acids. Germline V gene data show CDR1 as SGHNT and CDR2 as YYREEE (reference sequence). V lost 3 bases, J lost 2 bases, and 6 bases lay in between. For this clone: Antigen: not known.

The rearrangement uses TRBV5-4 and TRBJ2-7; D not resolved. The specimen sequenced was PBMCs. The sequence came from a woman aged 25 to 39 in good health and CMV-seronegative. This CDR3 is CASSSNTYEQYF. The CDR3 nucleotides read TGTGCCAGCAGCTCTAATACCTACGAGCAGTACTTC.